One sample yielded the 20 T cell receptor beta chains listed below, sequenced in a study of response to subunit inactivated influenza vaccine (dated by TCRdb to 2016 to 2018). The library relied on RT-PCR. These reads were obtained on an Illumina HiSeq 2500. The public reads were run again by TCRdb, first through fastp at Q25 and then through MiXCR, and only productive beta chains were kept. Here each entry gathers all rows of one CDR3 protein and keeps the most common genes and DNA. The sample records about 700,000 distinct CDR3 sequences, roughly 14% of which are singletons. Together, the top ten hold under 14% of the sample. Specimen: PBMCs from blood, collected roughly 12 days after vaccination. These receptors were collected from a man aged 50 to 59 who received an inactivated influenza vaccine. Donor details come from another sample of the same person, matched by shared clones.

This clonotype has more than one count but fewer than ten. The rearrangement uses TRBV10-3 and TRBJ2-7; TRBD1 agrees at 11 bases. Germline CDR1 ENHRY, CDR2 SYGVKD. This CDR3 comprises 15 residues. Unmatched junction bases numbered 7, after V lost 5 bases and J lost 4 bases. The CDR3 spells CAISYLGQGAYEQYF. Written as DNA, the CDR3 is TGTGCCATCAGTTATCTTGGACAGGGGGCTTACGAGCAGTACTTC.

The V and J genes are TRBV10-3 and TRBJ2-2; D remains unclear. V lost 4 bases, J lost 0 bases, and 9 bases lay in between. This CDR3 comprises 15 residues. CDR1 and CDR2 (germline): ENHRY, SYGVKD. CDR3: CAISAGHPNTGELFF. CDR3 nucleotide sequence: TGTGCCATCAGTGCTGGTCACCCGAACACCGGGGAGCTGTTTTTT.

There are a few counts of this clonotype. The chain couples TRBV14 to TRBJ2-7; 11 bases line up with TRBD2. Germline CDR1 SGHDN, CDR2 FVKESK. The CDR3 consists of 17 residues. The V gene end was trimmed by 0 bases and the J gene end by 4 bases; junction bases not matched to a gene: 8. The DNA for the CDR3 is TGTGCCAGCAGCCAAGATCCTACTAGCGGGGGCAGATACGAGCAGTACTTC. Its translation is CASSQDPTSGGRYEQYF.

The chain has TRBV7-9 and TRBJ1-5; D ambiguous. Germline V gene sequence: CDR1 SEHNR, CDR2 FQNEAQ (reference sequence). V was clipped by 1 base and J by 0 bases, with 7 bases between them. The CDR3 extends over 15 amino acids. The CDR3 coding sequence is TGTGCCAGCAGCTTAGGGTGGGCTAGCAATCAGCCCCAGCATTTT. Translated, it gives CASSLGWASNQPQHF.

In this sample, this clonotype turned up many times. J is TRBJ2-1 and V is TRBV5-1, with D hard to call. Germline V gives CDR1 SGHRS, CDR2 YFSETQ. The CDR3 loop spans 14 amino acids. The V end was cut by 3 bases, the J end by 1 base, with 8 bases between. The CDR3 region has the DNA TGCGCCAGCAGCTACCAGGCGTCCTACAATGAGCAGTTCTTC. Its translation is CASSYQASYNEQFF.

This clonotype was counted only a few times. V and J are TRBV20-1 and TRBJ2-2, with 9 bases aligning to TRBD1. Germline values: CDR1 DFQATT, CDR2 SNEGSKA (reference sequence). The CDR3 runs to 16 residues. V gave up 0 bases and J gave up 5 bases; unmatched junction bases: 7. CDR3 protein: CSARDIPGQGTGELFF. The DNA of the CDR3 is TGCAGTGCTAGAGATATTCCGGGACAGGGAACCGGGGAGCTGTTTTTT.

This clonotype was found a few times. The chain joins TRBV20-1 to TRBJ1-1; 10 bases match TRBD1. Germline values: CDR1 DFQATT, CDR2 SNEGSKA (reference sequence). CDR3 length: 13 amino acids. V trimming: 6 bases; J trimming: 4 bases; junction bases outside the gene matches: 5. The CDR3 bases are TGCAGTGCCCAGGACAGGGGGGCCACTGAAGCTTTCTTT. This gives the protein CSAQDRGATEAFF.

This clonotype occurred a few times. The chain uses TRBV5-1 and TRBJ1-6; D perhaps matches TRBD1 (6 bases). With 0 bases removed from V and 8 bases from J, the gap between germline ends came to 15 bases. The CDR3 runs to 16 residues. Germline CDR1 reads SGHRS; CDR2 reads YFSETQ. CDR3 in amino acids: CASSLARGTQDSPLHF. The CDR3 bases are TGCGCCAGCAGCTTGGCGAGGGGGACGCAGGATTCACCCCTCCACTTT.

The rearrangement uses TRBV27 and TRBJ2-7, with 14 bases matching TRBD2. The trim removed 10 bases at V and 4 bases at J, leaving 6 bases unmatched. Germline-derived CDR1 and CDR2 are MNHEY and SMNVEV (reference sequence). CDR3 length: 14 amino acids. The chain's CDR3 is CAIKTSGGAYEQYF. The CDR3 DNA reads TGTGCCATTAAGACTAGCGGGGGGGCATACGAGCAGTACTTC.

This clonotype turned up a few times. The rearrangement uses TRBV7-2 and TRBJ2-1; D ambiguous. V lost 3 bases and J lost 4, with 13 bases in between. Germline values: CDR1 SGHTA, CDR2 FQGNSA. This CDR3 is built from 15 residues. This CDR3 is CASSLAGPPYNEQFF. The CDR3 coding sequence is TGTGCCAGCAGCTTGGCTGGCCCTCCTTACAATGAGCAGTTCTTC.

V is TRBV27 and J is TRBJ2-5; 11 nucleotides agree with TRBD2. The CDR3 runs to 18 residues. V dropped 6 bases and J dropped 1; count of bases not matched to a gene: 13. Germline values: CDR1 MNHEY, CDR2 SMNVEV (reference sequence). CDR3 loop: CASRSRLAGRIPQETQYF. The CDR3 nucleotides are TGTGCCAGCAGGTCCCGACTAGCGGGACGCATCCCCCAAGAGACCCAGTACTTC.

The chain carries TRBV5-1 and TRBJ2-1; no firm D call. The ends were cut back, 1 base at V and 8 bases at J, with 10 bases in the middle. The CDR3 has 13 amino acids. Germline-derived CDR1 and CDR2 are SGHRS and YFSETQ. As DNA, the CDR3 is TGCGCCAGCAGCTTGCCCGTTAACGATGAGCAGTTCTTC. It encodes CASSLPVNDEQFF.

This clonotype was counted between two and nine times. This chain joins TRBV12-3 or TRBV12-4 and TRBJ2-7, with D possibly TRBD1 on 5 matching bases. The V end was cut by 6 bases, the J end by 3 bases, with 18 bases between. This CDR3 region has 15 residues. In nucleotides, the CDR3 is TGTGCCAGCAGCGCGGACACGAACTCCCTCTACGAGCAGTACTTC. It specifies CASSADTNSLYEQYF.

The chain has TRBV29-1 and TRBJ2-7, with 8 bases that match TRBD1. Trimming removed 3 bases from V and 6 bases from J; junction bases left unmatched: 7. There are 13 residues in the CDR3. CDR1 is SQVTM, CDR2 ANQGSEA, per germline. The CDR3 region has the DNA TGCAGCGTTGATGGACAGGGTGTGGGCGAGCAGTACTTC. It encodes CSVDGQGVGEQYF.

V usage is TRBV12-3 or TRBV12-4 and J usage is TRBJ1-1; 7 bases are shared with TRBD1. This CDR3 contains 12 residues. The V gene end was trimmed by 4 bases and the J gene end by 11 bases; junction bases not matched to a gene: 7. The CDR3 reads CASSSDRASAFF. CDR3 DNA: TGTGCCAGCAGTTCTGACAGGGCCAGCGCTTTCTTT.

This clonotype was observed at least ten times. This chain links TRBV15 with TRBJ2-4; 7 bases align to TRBD2. The germline V gene encodes CDR1 LNHNV and CDR2 YYDKDF (reference sequence). The CDR3 contains 20 residues. The V and J ends lost 3 bases and 3 bases, in that order; junction bases with no gene match: 20. The CDR3, as DNA: TGTGCCACCAGCAGTTTGCCATTAGCGGGCTTTGTGTTGGGCAAAAACATTCAGTACTTC. It yields the protein CATSSLPLAGFVLGKNIQYF.

There are a few counts of this clonotype. This CDR3 reads CASSQSTGAVGELFF. In DNA form, the CDR3 reads TGTGCCAGCAGCCAATCGACAGGGGCGGTCGGGGAGCTGTTTTTT. V is TRBV3-1 and J is TRBJ2-2; 8 nucleotides align to TRBD1. Germline CDR1 LGHDT, CDR2 YNNKEL (reference sequence). This CDR3 has 15 amino acids. V gave up 2 bases and J gave up 7 bases; unmatched junction bases: 6.

This rearrangement joins TRBV20-1 to TRBJ2-7, with 13 bases aligning to TRBD2. V lost 6 bases and J lost 0; bases outside the gene matches: 8. Germline V gene data show CDR1 as DFQATT and CDR2 as SNEGSKA (reference sequence). There are 16 residues in the CDR3. CDR3 nucleotides: TGCAGTGCAAACGGACTAGCGGGAGATATCTCCTACGAGCAGTACTTC. Translating gives CSANGLAGDISYEQYF.

V and J are TRBV7-2 and TRBJ2-1, with D possibly TRBD2 on 5 matching bases. Germline CDR1 is SGHTA and CDR2 is FQGNSA. CDR3 size: 13 residues. V was clipped by 1 base and J by 9 bases, with 10 bases between them. The CDR3 loop is CASSLGVSGEQFF. The CDR3 DNA reads as TGTGCCAGCAGCTTAGGGGTCAGCGGTGAGCAGTTCTTC. The full variable domain, in which reference TRBV7-2 and TRBJ2-1 provide the parts outside the CDR3, is GAGVSQSPSNKVTEKGKDVELRCDPISGHTALYWYRQSLGQGLEFLIYFQGNSAPDKSGLPSDRFSAERTGGSVSTLTIQRTQQEDSAVYLCASSLGVSGEQFFGPGTRLTVL.

The chain combines TRBV6-1 with TRBJ2-2; tentative D call: TRBD1 (5 bases). Germline V CDR1 and CDR2: MNHNS, SASEGT. The CDR3 length is 15 residues. Trimming pared 6 bases from V and 6 bases from J, leaving 17 bases between. CDR3 bases: TGTGCCAGCAGCCTCGCCAGGGCAGGGCCCGGGGAGCTGTTTTTT. Translating it yields CASSLARAGPGELFF.